Below are 4 T cell receptor beta chains sequenced from a single sample in a study of cytomegalovirus exposure and HLA in healthy donors. The primer mix had 60 Vbeta and 13 Jbeta primers. Only in-frame clones appear in the TCRdb table, and some are missing; sequencing was by immunoSEQ multiplex PCR. Recorded for this sample: about 200,000 clones. The sequenced material came from PBMCs. The receptors here all came from a girl aged 2-9 years in good health and CMV-seropositive.

The chain couples TRBV27 to TRBJ2-3; 7 bases map to TRBD2. The V segment lost 2 bases and the J segment 3 bases; nucleotides outside the gene matches: 11. From germline, CDR1 is MNHEY and CDR2 SMNVEV (reference sequence). The CDR3 is 17 residues long. The DNA of the CDR3 is TGTGCCAGCAGTTTAACATCTCGGGAGGTCTTGACAGATACGCAGTATTTT. Translating gives CASSLTSREVLTDTQYF.

The V and J genes are TRBV27 and TRBJ2-6; 12 bases line up with TRBD2. V lost 6 bases to trimming and J lost 0 bases; unmatched junction nucleotides: 3. CDR3 length: 17 residues. CDR1 MNHEY and CDR2 SMNVEV come from the germline V gene (reference sequence). The CDR3 reads CASSWTSGTSGANVLTF. CDR3 nucleotide sequence: TGTGCCAGCAGCTGGACTAGCGGGACCTCTGGGGCCAACGTCCTGACTTTC.

J is TRBJ1-2 and V is TRBV28; D uncertain. The V and J ends lost 5 bases and 2 bases respectively, with 9 bases between them. The germline V gene encodes CDR1 MDHEN and CDR2 SYDVKM. This CDR3 region has 13 residues. CDR3 in amino acids: CASSPQVNYGYTF. CDR3 coding DNA: TGTGCCAGCAGTCCCCAGGTGAACTATGGCTACACCTTC.

The chain joins TRBV27 to TRBJ1-2, with D perhaps matching TRBD1 (6 bases). The CDR3 has 15 residues. Germline CDR1 MNHEY, CDR2 SMNVEV (reference sequence). V dropped 5 bases and J dropped 4 bases, with 17 bases sitting between them. In DNA, the CDR3 is TGTGCCAGCAGTCCCCGGACAGCTGCCTTCTATGGCTACACCTTC. Protein product: CASSPRTAAFYGYTF.